This entry features one T cell receptor (beta chain) sequence. Naive CD8 cells lacked CD45RO and underwent positive selection for CCR7, leaving out terminally differentiated effector memory CD45RA+ cells. This sample stems from a study of shared clonotypes between healthy human individuals. Study details: The plates for each donor numbered three CD4 naive, three CD4 memory, two CD8 naive and one CD8 memory.

Profiled with immunoSEQ multiplex PCR; TCRdb holds only in-frame clones, not every one. The sample lists hundreds of thousands of clones, 98% occurring once. This TCR was sampled from a man aged 25 to 40 in good health. The source material was naive CD8+ T cells sorted from blood.

The CDR3 nucleotides read TGCAGCGCCATGACTGCCTCTGGGGCCAACGTCCTGACTTTC. As protein: CSAMTASGANVLTF. This chain connects TRBV29-1 to TRBJ2-6; no clear D gene. In germline, CDR1 is SQVTM, CDR2 ANQGSEA. The CDR3 covers 14 residues. V was trimmed by 7 bases and J by 0 bases, leaving 10 bases between them.